The clone carrying this TCR beta chain was counted once. The source of the sample is a study of blood T cell repertoires in COVID-19. Study as a whole: Some COVID-19 samples were acute and others convalescent; all came from the United States, Italy and Spain.

Germline V gives CDR1 SEHNR, CDR2 FQNEAQ (reference sequence). The ends were cut back, 2 bases at V and 3 bases at J, with 8 bases in the middle. This CDR3 has 14 amino acids. The participants were between roughly 18 and 100 years old and came from some 23 US areas. Cohort assignment relied on participant-reported clinical history. TCRdb keeps only in-frame clones here, not all; method: immunoSEQ multiplex PCR. This table has 240,000 or so clones, more than 85% appearing once. The chain couples TRBV7-9 to TRBJ1-5; TRBD1 might be the D (5 bases). The TCR was taken from a man in his forties or fifties who had recovered from COVID-19. The sequenced sample was PBMCs or T cells enriched from blood (not recorded which). The CDR3 spells CASSLPGFNQPQHF. CDR3 DNA: TGTGCCAGCAGCTTACCAGGGTTCAATCAGCCCCAGCATTTT.